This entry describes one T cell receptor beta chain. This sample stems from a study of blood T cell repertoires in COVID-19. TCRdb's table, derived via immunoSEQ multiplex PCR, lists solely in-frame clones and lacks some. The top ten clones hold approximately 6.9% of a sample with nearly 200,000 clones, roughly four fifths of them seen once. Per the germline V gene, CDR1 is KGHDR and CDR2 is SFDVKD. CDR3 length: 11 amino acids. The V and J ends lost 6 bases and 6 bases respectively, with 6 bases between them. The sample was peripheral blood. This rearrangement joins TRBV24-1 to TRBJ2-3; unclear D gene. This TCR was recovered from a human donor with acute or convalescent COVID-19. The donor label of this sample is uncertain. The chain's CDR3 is CATSSGDTQYF. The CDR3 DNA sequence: TGTGCCACCAGTTCCGGGGATACGCAGTATTTT.